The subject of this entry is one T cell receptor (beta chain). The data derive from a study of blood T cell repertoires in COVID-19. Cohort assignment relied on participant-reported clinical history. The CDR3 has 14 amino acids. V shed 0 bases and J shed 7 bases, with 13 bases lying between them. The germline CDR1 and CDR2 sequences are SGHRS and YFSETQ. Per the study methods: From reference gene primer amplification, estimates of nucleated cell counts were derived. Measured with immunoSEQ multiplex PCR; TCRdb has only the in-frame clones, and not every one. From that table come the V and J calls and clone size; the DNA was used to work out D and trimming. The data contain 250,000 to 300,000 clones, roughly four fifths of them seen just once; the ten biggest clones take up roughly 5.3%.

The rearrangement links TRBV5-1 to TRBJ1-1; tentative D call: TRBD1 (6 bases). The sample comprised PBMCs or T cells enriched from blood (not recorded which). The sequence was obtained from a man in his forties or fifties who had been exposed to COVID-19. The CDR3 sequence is CASSLVPTGNEAFF. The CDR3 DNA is TGCGCCAGCAGCTTGGTCCCGACAGGTAATGAAGCTTTCTTT.